Following are 20 T cell receptor beta chains from one sample sequenced in a study of technical replicates of blood from a handful of donors. The assay was immunoSEQ multiplex PCR, and TCRdb's table has in-frame clones only and misses some. Here the sample spans around 100,000 clones, around 96% being singletons. The sample consisted of T cells isolated from PBMCs. Receptors originate from a human donor in good health.

The chain joins TRBV9 to TRBJ1-2, with D unresolved. Germline CDR1 is SGDLS and CDR2 is YYNGEE. Trimming left V 0 bases short and J 8 bases short, with 11 bases between. The length of the CDR3 is 13 residues. The CDR3 coding sequence is TGTGCCAGCAGCGTAGGGCAGCGTGACGGCTACACCTTC. This gives the protein CASSVGQRDGYTF.

The chain is built from TRBV25-1 and TRBJ2-4, with D possibly matching TRBD2 (5 bases). V lost 3 bases, J lost 0 bases, and 9 bases lay in between. The CDR3 is 15 residues long. CDR1 is MGHDK and CDR2 is SYGVNS in the germline V gene. The CDR3 DNA reads TGTGCCAGCAGTGACCCTCGGGGAGCCAAAAACATTCAGTACTTC. Its protein is CASSDPRGAKNIQYF.

J is TRBJ1-1 and V is TRBV7-2; 9 nucleotides line up with TRBD1. CDR3 size: 13 residues. Unmatched junction bases numbered 6, after V lost 5 bases and J lost 8 bases. CDR1 is SGHTA, CDR2 FQGNSA, per germline. The CDR3 DNA is TGTGCCAGCAGCCGATTTGGACAGGGGGAAGCTTTCTTT. It encodes CASSRFGQGEAFF.

The rearrangement joins TRBV19 to TRBJ2-3; no clear D. Germline CDR1 LNHDA, CDR2 SQIVND (reference sequence). V dropped 7 bases and J dropped 6 bases, with 8 bases sitting between them. The CDR3 sequence is 11 residues long. The CDR3 loop is CASTTGDTQYF. In nucleotides, the CDR3 is TGTGCCAGTACAACCGGGGATACGCAGTATTTT.

The chain uses TRBV27 and TRBJ2-7, with D possibly being TRBD2 (6 bases). Germline CDR1 and CDR2: MNHEY and SMNVEV (reference sequence). Trimming removed 3 bases from V and 13 bases from J, with 16 bases in between. The CDR3 totals 12 residues. The CDR3: CASSFPHGEAYF. CDR3 nucleotide sequence: TGTGCCAGCAGTTTTCCCCACGGGGAGGCCTACTTC.

This clone has just one count. The V and J genes are TRBV9 and TRBJ1-2, with D unclear. This CDR3 is built from 15 residues. Per germline, CDR1 SGDLS and CDR2 YYNGEE. Trimming cost V 2 bases and J 3 bases, with 14 bases left between them. The CDR3 spells CASSVNGEPDYGYTF. Written as DNA, the CDR3 is TGTGCCAGCAGCGTTAACGGTGAGCCCGACTATGGCTACACCTTC.

The V gene is TRBV29-1, the J gene TRBJ2-5; tentatively, D is TRBD1 (6 bases). Trimming shortened V by 6 bases and J by 4 bases, and 9 bases separated the two germline ends. Per germline, CDR1 SQVTM and CDR2 ANQGSEA. This CDR3 is 11 amino acids long. The CDR3 is CSVTGAETQYF. DNA of the CDR3: TGCAGCGTGACAGGCGCAGAGACCCAGTACTTC.

The rearrangement uses TRBV25-1 and TRBJ1-5; D possibly corresponds to TRBD1 (5 bases). Between the trimmed V and J ends, which lost 2 bases and 11 bases, there was a span of 13 bases. The germline CDR1 and CDR2 sequences are MGHDK and SYGVNS. This CDR3 is 13 amino acids long. CDR3 sequence: CASSEPLRGAQHF. The CDR3 DNA reads as TGTGCCAGCAGTGAACCCCTTCGGGGGGCCCAGCATTTT. The variable domain in full, completed from reference TRBV25-1 and TRBJ1-5, reads EADIYQTPRYLVIGTGKKITLECSQTMGHDKMYWYQQDPGMELHLIHYSYGVNSTEKGDLSSESTVSRIRTEHFPLTLESARPSHTSQYLCASSEPLRGAQHFGDGTRLSIL.

The chain combines TRBV27 with TRBJ1-1; D is perhaps TRBD1 (5 bases). Germline V gene data show CDR1 as MNHEY and CDR2 as SMNVEV (reference sequence). The V end lost 6 bases, the J end lost 1 base, and 18 bases lay between the germline ends. The CDR3 contains 16 residues. The CDR3 spells CASRSTRGDRNTEAFF. The CDR3 DNA sequence: TGTGCCAGCAGGTCCACAAGGGGCGATCGGAACACTGAAGCTTTCTTT.

The chain has TRBV4-2 and TRBJ2-1; 10 bases are a match to TRBD1. This CDR3 region has 16 residues. Germline V gene sequence: CDR1 LGHNA, CDR2 YNFKEQ. J was trimmed by 2 bases and V by 1 base; bases with no gene match: 2. The CDR3 DNA sequence: TGTGCCAGCAGCCAAGTCGGACAGGGGGCCTACAATGAGCAGTTCTTC. Protein product: CASSQVGQGAYNEQFF.

CDR3 sequence: CATRQQGSGNTIYF. The CDR3 DNA reads as TGTGCCACCAGACAGCAGGGTTCTGGAAACACCATATATTTT. The chain joins TRBV7-9 to TRBJ1-3; a weak D match, TRBD1 (5 bases). In germline, CDR1 is SEHNR, CDR2 FQNEAQ (reference sequence). Trimming shortened V by 10 bases and J by 1 base, and 14 bases separated the two germline ends. The length of the CDR3 is 14 residues.

The chain joins TRBV14 to TRBJ2-1, with 12 bases aligning to TRBD2. Germline assignment: CDR1 SGHDN and CDR2 FVKESK. The junction had 9 bases not matched to a gene; V was cut back by 1 base and J by 8 bases. The CDR3 runs 17 residues. CDR3 protein: CASSQGLTSGSSYEQFF. In DNA, the CDR3 is TGTGCCAGCAGCCAAGGCCTGACTAGCGGGAGTTCCTATGAGCAGTTCTTC.

The rearrangement uses TRBV7-9 and TRBJ1-2; TRBD1 aligns across 7 bases. This CDR3 region has 14 residues. V lost 0 bases and J lost 5; bases outside the gene matches: 3. CDR1 and CDR2 from the germline V gene are SEHNR and FQNEAQ (reference sequence). CDR3 nucleotides: TGTGCCAGCAGCTTAGCGTTACAGGGGTATGGCTACACCTTC. It is translated as CASSLALQGYGYTF.

The V call is TRBV29-1, the J call TRBJ2-2; 13 bases fit TRBD2. The CDR3 contains 16 residues. Losses at the gene ends were 1 base for V and 4 bases for J; bases not matched to a gene: 3. Germline loops: CDR1 SQVTM, CDR2 ANQGSEA. The CDR3 here is CSVEGTSGSRTGELFF. The CDR3, as DNA: TGCAGCGTTGAAGGGACTAGCGGGAGTCGCACCGGGGAGCTGTTTTTT.

CDR3 amino acids: CASSELKPGGLETQYF. Here the CDR3 DNA reads TGTGCCAGCAGTGAATTGAAGCCAGGGGGCTTGGAGACCCAGTACTTC. V is TRBV2 and J is TRBJ2-5, with TRBD1 matching 8 bases. Germline CDR1 is SNHLY and CDR2 is FYNNEI. The CDR3 loop spans 16 amino acids. The V segment lost 2 bases and the J segment 5 bases; nucleotides outside the gene matches: 10.

This chain connects TRBV12-5 to TRBJ2-2, with D tentatively TRBD2 (6 bases). Between the trimmed V and J ends, which lost 4 bases and 5 bases, there was a span of 11 bases. The germline V gene encodes CDR1 LGHNT and CDR2 FRNRAP. This CDR3 has 14 amino acids. The chain's CDR3 is CASGSGGGTGELFF. CDR3 coding DNA: TGTGCTAGTGGTTCAGGTGGAGGGACCGGGGAGCTGTTTTTT.

The V gene is TRBV7-8, the J gene TRBJ2-2; possible D gene TRBD1, 8 bases. The CDR3 length is 16 residues. CDR1 SGHVS and CDR2 FQNEAQ come from the germline V gene. V dropped 5 bases and J dropped 5 bases, with 18 bases sitting between them. In nucleotides, the CDR3 is TGTGCCAGCAGCATCATTTCACAGGGGGGGACCGGGGAGCTGTTTTTT. Its translation: CASSIISQGGTGELFF.

This sequence joins TRBV4-1 and TRBJ2-7; no clear D gene. Germline V gives CDR1 MGHRA, CDR2 YSYEKL. V dropped 1 base and J dropped 2 bases, with 9 bases sitting between them. CDR3 length: 14 residues. CDR3 sequence: CASSQVVQTYEQYF. In DNA, the CDR3 is TGCGCCAGCAGCCAAGTGGTCCAGACCTACGAGCAGTACTTC.

The V gene is TRBV2, the J gene TRBJ1-1, with 7 nucleotides matching TRBD1. The V gene end was trimmed by 8 bases and the J gene end by 2 bases; junction bases not matched to a gene: 5. Germline values: CDR1 SNHLY, CDR2 FYNNEI. The length of the CDR3 is 13 residues. This chain's CDR3 is CASRGTANTEAFF. CDR3 sequence (DNA): TGTGCCAGCCGAGGGACAGCCAACACTGAAGCTTTCTTT.

V and J are TRBV6-1 and TRBJ2-2, with D possibly being TRBD2 (5 bases). With 7 bases removed from V and 2 bases from J, the gap between germline ends came to 14 bases. CDR3 length: 15 amino acids. From germline, CDR1 is MNHNS and CDR2 SASEGT. The DNA of the CDR3 is TGTGCCAGCACCGTCCACGGGGAAAACACCGGGGAGCTGTTTTTT. Protein sequence: CASTVHGENTGELFF.